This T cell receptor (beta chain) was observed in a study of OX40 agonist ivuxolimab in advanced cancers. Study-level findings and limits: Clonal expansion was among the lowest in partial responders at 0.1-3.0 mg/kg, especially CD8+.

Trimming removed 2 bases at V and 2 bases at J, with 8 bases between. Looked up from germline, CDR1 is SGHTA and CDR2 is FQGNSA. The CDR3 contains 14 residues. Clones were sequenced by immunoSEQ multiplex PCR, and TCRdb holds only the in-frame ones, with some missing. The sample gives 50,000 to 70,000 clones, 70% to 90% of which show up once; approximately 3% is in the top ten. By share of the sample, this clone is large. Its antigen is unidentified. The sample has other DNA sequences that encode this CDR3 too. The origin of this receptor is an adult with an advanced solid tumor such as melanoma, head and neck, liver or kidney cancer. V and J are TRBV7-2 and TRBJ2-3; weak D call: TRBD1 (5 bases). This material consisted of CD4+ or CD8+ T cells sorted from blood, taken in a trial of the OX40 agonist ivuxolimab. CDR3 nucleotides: TGTGCCAGCAGCTTACAGGGCTCCACAGATACGCAGTATTTT. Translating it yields CASSLQGSTDTQYF.